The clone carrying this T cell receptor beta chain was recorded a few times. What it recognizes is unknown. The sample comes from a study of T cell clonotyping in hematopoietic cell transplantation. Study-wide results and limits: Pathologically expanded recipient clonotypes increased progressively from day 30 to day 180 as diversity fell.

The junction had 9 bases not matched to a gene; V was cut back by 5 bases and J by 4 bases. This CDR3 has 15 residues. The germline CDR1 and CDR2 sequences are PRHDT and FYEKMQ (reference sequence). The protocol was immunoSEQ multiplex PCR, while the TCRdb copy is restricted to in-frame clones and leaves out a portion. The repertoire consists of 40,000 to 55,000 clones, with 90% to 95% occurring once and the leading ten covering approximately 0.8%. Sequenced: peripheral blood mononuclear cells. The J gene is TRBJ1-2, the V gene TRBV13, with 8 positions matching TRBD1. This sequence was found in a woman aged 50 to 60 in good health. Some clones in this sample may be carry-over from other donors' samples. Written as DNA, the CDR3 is TGTGCCAGCAGCCCTAGACAGGGGCTAGTCTATGGCTACACCTTC. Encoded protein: CASSPRQGLVYGYTF.